These T cell receptor beta chains were read from a single sample in a study of naive and memory T cell subsets. One entry per CDR3 protein, called by TCRdb with MiXCR from the 5' RACE reads. The sample yields tens of thousands of distinct CDR3 sequences, approximately 8% seen once. These receptors were obtained from a female donor in good health. Both conserved end residues are part of each CDR3. Fields, in order: V gene, D gene, J gene, clone size, CDR3 protein, CDR3 DNA. A D gene is named only where the DNA matches it firmly. The size field is filled for only some rows; it gives once, few, many or a size class.

TRBV5-6,-,TRBJ2-7,-,CASSLGSFEQYF,TGTGCCAGCAGCTTGGGTAGCTTTGAGCAGTACTTC
TRBV14,-,TRBJ2-6,few,CASSRQFGANVLTF,TGTGCCAGCAGCCGACAGTTCGGGGCCAACGTCCTGACTTTC
TRBV9,-,TRBJ1-1,few,CASSPQGFTEAFF,TGTGCCAGCAGCCCTCAGGGCTTCACTGAAGCTTTCTTT
TRBV10-3,TRBD1,TRBJ2-7,-,CAIRPGTGTSYEQYF,TGTGCCATTAGACCCGGGACAGGTACATCCTACGAGCAGTACTTC
TRBV5-1,-,TRBJ2-7,-,CASSPTSDSYEQYF,TGCGCCAGCAGCCCGACTTCGGACTCCTACGAGCAGTACTTC
TRBV6-6,-,TRBJ1-5,few,CASNGGASQHF,TGTGCCAGCAACGGGGGCGCCAGCCAGCATTTT
TRBV30,-,TRBJ1-5,many,CAWSFLRNQPQHF,TGTGCCTGGAGTTTCCTTAGGAATCAGCCCCAGCATTTT
TRBV6-1,-,TRBJ1-2,many,CASSEGRGGLYGYTF,TGTGCCAGCAGTGAAGGTCGGGGTGGATTGTACGGCTACACCTTC
TRBV20-1,-,TRBJ1-1,many,CSGTQGLETEAFF,TGCAGTGGTACGCAGGGGTTGGAGACTGAAGCTTTCTTT
TRBV6-6,-,TRBJ1-1,-,CASSYVRGRDASKAVWNTEAFF,TGTGCCAGCAGTTACGTTAGAGGACGGGACGCCTCGAAAGCCGTCTGGAACACTGAAGCTTTCTTT
TRBV2,-,TRBJ2-7,many,CASSEQQNYEQYF,TGTGCCAGCAGTGAACAGCAAAACTACGAGCAGTACTTC
TRBV13,-,TRBJ2-2,-,CASSSEGGEWTGELFF,TGTGCCAGCAGCAGCGAGGGGGGGGAGTGGACCGGGGAGCTGTTTTTT
TRBV5-1,TRBD1,TRBJ2-7,many,CASSLLGTDYEQYF,TGCGCCAGCAGTCTACTCGGGACAGACTACGAGCAGTACTTC
TRBV2,TRBD2,TRBJ2-2,many,CASRTGLAWSTGELFF,TGTGCCAGCAGGACAGGACTAGCCTGGAGCACCGGGGAGCTGTTTTTT
TRBV3-1,-,TRBJ2-1,-,CASSQERQLSSYNEQFF,TGTGCCAGCAGCCAAGAACGACAATTAAGCTCCTACAATGAGCAGTTCTTC
TRBV19,TRBD2,TRBJ2-1,many,CATVSRGRGNEQFF,TGTGCCACAGTATCCCGGGGGAGGGGCAATGAGCAGTTCTTC
TRBV29-1,-,TRBJ1-2,few,CSVEVGENYGYTF,TGCAGCGTTGAAGTCGGGGAGAACTATGGCTACACCTTC
TRBV28,TRBD1,TRBJ2-2,many,CASSFGIGQGKAGELFF,TGTGCCAGCAGTTTCGGAATTGGACAGGGAAAGGCCGGGGAGCTGTTTTTT
TRBV11-3,-,TRBJ1-6,-,CASSFEGEYNSPLHF,TGTGCCAGCAGCTTTGAAGGGGAGTATAATTCACCCCTCCACTTT
TRBV6-6,TRBD1,TRBJ1-2,few,CASSYTGGALGDTF,TGTGCCAGCAGTTATACAGGGGGCGCATTAGGCGACACCTTC
TRBV27,TRBD1,TRBJ2-6,few,CASRDRGTSSGANVLTF,TGTGCCAGCAGGGACAGGGGGACCAGCTCTGGGGCCAACGTCCTGACTTTC
TRBV28,TRBD1,TRBJ1-1,few,CASRKGARNTEAFF,TGTGCCAGCAGGAAGGGGGCGCGGAACACTGAAGCTTTCTTT
TRBV7-9,TRBD1,TRBJ1-2,few,CASRKTGLYGYTF,TGTGCCAGCAGAAAGACAGGGCTCTATGGCTACACCTTC
TRBV19,TRBD2,TRBJ2-1,-,CASSTGTSGSSYNEQFF,TGTGCCAGTAGTACCGGGACTAGCGGGAGTTCCTACAATGAGCAGTTCTTC
TRBV5-4,-,TRBJ1-3,few,CASSLMGGDTIYF,TGTGCCAGCAGCTTGATGGGGGGCGACACCATATATTTT
TRBV12-3/TRBV12-4,-,TRBJ2-5,few,CASSFRNPQGTQYF,TGTGCCAGCAGTTTCAGGAACCCCCAGGGGACCCAGTACTTC
TRBV14,-,TRBJ1-6,many,CASSPQGNSPLHF,TGTGCCAGCAGCCCTCAGGGGAATTCACCCCTCCACTTT
TRBV27,-,TRBJ1-5,few,CASSFDPLDQPQHF,TGTGCCAGCAGTTTTGATCCCCTAGATCAGCCCCAGCATTTT
TRBV4-1,-,TRBJ1-2,many,CASSQILTTGGNYGYTF,TGCGCCAGCAGCCAGATCCTAACGACGGGGGGCAACTATGGCTACACCTTC
TRBV12-3/TRBV12-4,-,TRBJ1-5,many,CASRPGGNQPQHF,TGTGCCAGCAGGCCCGGGGGCAATCAGCCCCAGCATTTT
TRBV29-1,TRBD2,TRBJ2-7,few,CSVAGTSVEQYF,TGCAGCGTCGCCGGGACTAGCGTTGAGCAGTACTTC
TRBV3-1,-,TRBJ1-1,few,CASSSTEVEAFF,TGTGCCAGCAGCTCAACCGAGGTTGAAGCTTTCTTT
TRBV10-2,-,TRBJ1-1,few,CASSESVAEAFF,TGCGCCAGCAGTGAATCGGTCGCTGAAGCTTTCTTT
TRBV12-3/TRBV12-4,TRBD2,TRBJ2-1,many,CASSPPAGGAYEQFF,TGTGCCAGCAGTCCCCCAGCGGGGGGGGCATATGAGCAGTTCTTC
TRBV20-1,TRBD2,TRBJ2-1,few,CSARDRIPRKRGGVEQFF,TGCAGTGCTAGAGACAGAATCCCTAGGAAGCGGGGGGGGGTTGAGCAGTTCTTC
TRBV13,TRBD2,TRBJ2-5,-,CASSLSAGGLTQYF,TGTGCCAGCAGCTTATCTGCGGGGGGATTAACCCAGTACTTC
TRBV6-6,-,TRBJ1-5,many,CASSGQGRQPQHF,TGTGCCAGCAGCGGGCAGGGTAGACAGCCCCAGCATTTT
TRBV12-3/TRBV12-4,-,TRBJ2-3,few,CASNLAVADTQYF,TGTGCCAGCAATCTCGCGGTAGCAGATACGCAGTATTTT
TRBV28,-,TRBJ1-1,many,CASSSPGENTEAFF,TGTGCCAGCAGTTCCCCGGGGGAAAACACTGAAGCTTTCTTT
TRBV7-9,TRBD1,TRBJ2-7,many,CASSSGQGVSYEQYF,TGTGCCAGCAGCTCGGGACAGGGGGTCTCCTACGAGCAGTACTTC
TRBV6-2/TRBV6-3,TRBD1,TRBJ1-5,many,CASHTSDRVNQPQHF,TGTGCCAGCCATACGTCGGACAGGGTCAATCAGCCCCAGCATTTT
TRBV12-3/TRBV12-4,-,TRBJ1-3,-,CASRVPGQVYLGLGNTIYF,TGTGCCAGCAGGGTGCCGGGACAAGTCTATTTAGGGTTAGGAAACACCATATATTTT
TRBV6-6,TRBD1,TRBJ1-6,few,CASSYGTGASPLHF,TGTGCCAGCAGCTACGGGACAGGCGCATCACCCCTCCACTTT
TRBV4-2,-,TRBJ1-3,-,CASSHPERSGNTIYF,TGTGCCAGCAGCCACCCGGAAAGATCTGGAAACACCATATATTTT
TRBV29-1,-,TRBJ2-1,-,CSVVRTGVHNEQFF,TGCAGCGTTGTGCGGACTGGGGTCCACAATGAGCAGTTCTTC